The source of this T cell receptor (beta chain) is a study of cytomegalovirus exposure and HLA in healthy donors. Study-level information: The Caucasian-associated ancestry cluster contained approximately 81% of the approximately 390 genotyped donors.

PCR used 60 Vbeta primers and 13 Jbeta primers. TCRdb keeps only in-frame clones here, not all; method: immunoSEQ multiplex PCR. Here the sample spans some 150,000 clones, roughly 79% being singletons. General study points: Sequencing artifact likely explains a cluster of highly shared sequence variants.

The germline V gene encodes CDR1 MNHEY and CDR2 SVGAGI. Trimming left V 4 bases short and J 1 base short, with 14 bases between. The CDR3 sequence is 16 residues long. In the case of this clone: The antigen is not known.

The clonotype comes from a man aged 40-50 years in good health and CMV-seropositive. V gene TRBV6-5 combines with J gene TRBJ1-3, with D perhaps TRBD1 (5 bases). The sequenced material came from PBMCs. This CDR3 reads CASSLVRATSGNTIYF. CDR3 sequence (DNA): TGTGCCAGCAGTTTGGTCAGGGCTACTTCTGGAAACACCATATATTTT.